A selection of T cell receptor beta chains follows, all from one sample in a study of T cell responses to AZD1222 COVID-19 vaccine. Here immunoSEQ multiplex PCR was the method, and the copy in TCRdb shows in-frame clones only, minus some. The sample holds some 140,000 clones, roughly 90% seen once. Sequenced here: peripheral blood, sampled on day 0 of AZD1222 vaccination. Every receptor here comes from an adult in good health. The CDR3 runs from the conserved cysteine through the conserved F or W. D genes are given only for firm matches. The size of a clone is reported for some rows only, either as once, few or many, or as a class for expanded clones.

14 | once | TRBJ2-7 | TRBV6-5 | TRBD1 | CASSWDRGPYEQYF | TGTGCCAGCAGTTGGGACAGGGGACCCTACGAGCAGTACTTC
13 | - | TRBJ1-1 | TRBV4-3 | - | CASSQDSSTEAFF | TGCGCCAGCAGCCAAGACAGTTCCACTGAAGCTTTCTTT
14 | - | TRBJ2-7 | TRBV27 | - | CASSFTGNVYEQYF | TGTGCCAGCAGTTTTACCGGGAACGTCTACGAGCAGTACTTC
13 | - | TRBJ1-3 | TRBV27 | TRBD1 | CASRGGSGNTIYF | TGTGCCAGCAGAGGGGGCTCCGGAAACACCATATATTTT
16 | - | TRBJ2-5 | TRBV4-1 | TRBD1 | CASSQGWQGARETQYF | TGCGCCAGCAGCCAAGGGTGGCAGGGGGCTAGGGAGACCCAGTACTTC
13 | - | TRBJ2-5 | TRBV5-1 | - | CASSFTGEETQYF | TGCGCCAGCAGCTTTACAGGAGAAGAGACCCAGTACTTC
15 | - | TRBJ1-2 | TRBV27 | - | CASSYRDGTNYGYTF | TGTGCCAGCAGTTACCGGGACGGGACTAACTATGGCTACACCTTC
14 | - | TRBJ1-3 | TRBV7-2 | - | CASSRDNSGNTIYF | TGTGCCAGCAGCCGGGACAACTCTGGAAACACCATATATTTT
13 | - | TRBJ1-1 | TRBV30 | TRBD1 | CAWSGQGLGEAFF | TGTGCCTGGAGTGGACAGGGCCTGGGTGAAGCTTTCTTT
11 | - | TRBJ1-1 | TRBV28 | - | CASSLDGGAFF | TGTGCCAGCAGTTTAGATGGGGGCGCTTTCTTT
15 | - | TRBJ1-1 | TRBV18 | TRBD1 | CASSQSSTGGTEAFF | TGTGCCAGCTCACAATCTTCGACAGGGGGCACTGAAGCTTTCTTT
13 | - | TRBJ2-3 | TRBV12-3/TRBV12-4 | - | CASSSGSTDTQYF | TGTGCCAGCAGTAGCGGTAGCACAGATACGCAGTATTTT
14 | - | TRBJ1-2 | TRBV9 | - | CASSDNPGGDGYTF | TGTGCCAGCAGCGATAACCCGGGGGGAGATGGCTACACCTTC
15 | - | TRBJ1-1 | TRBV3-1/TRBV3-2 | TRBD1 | CASSQPGQGNTEAFF | TGTGCCAGCAGCCAACCGGGACAGGGTAACACTGAAGCTTTCTTT
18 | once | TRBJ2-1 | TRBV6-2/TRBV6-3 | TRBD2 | CASSHTSGGVGSYNEQFF | TGTGCCAGCAGTCACACAAGCGGGGGGGTAGGCTCCTACAATGAGCAGTTCTTC
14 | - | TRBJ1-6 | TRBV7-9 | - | CASSSISQNSPLHF | TGTGCCAGCAGCTCAATCTCGCAGAATTCACCCCTCCACTTT
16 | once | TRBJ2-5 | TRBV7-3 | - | CASSPQIGAGWETQYF | TGTGCCAGCAGCCCCCAAATCGGGGCTGGATGGGAGACCCAGTACTTC
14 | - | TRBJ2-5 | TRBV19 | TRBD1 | CASSHRGIQETQYF | TGTGCCAGTAGTCACAGGGGAATACAAGAGACCCAGTACTTC
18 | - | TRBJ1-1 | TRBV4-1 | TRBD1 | CASRPAGTGGGGLTEAFF | TGCGCCAGCAGACCCGCCGGGACAGGGGGTGGAGGTTTAACTGAAGCTTTCTTT
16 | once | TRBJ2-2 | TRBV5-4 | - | CASSLVSGPNTGELFF | TGTGCCAGCAGCTTGGTCAGCGGACCGAACACCGGGGAGCTGTTTTTT
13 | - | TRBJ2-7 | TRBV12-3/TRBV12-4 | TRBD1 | CASSIRGSGGPYF | TGTGCCAGCAGTATCCGGGGCTCAGGGGGCCCGTACTTC
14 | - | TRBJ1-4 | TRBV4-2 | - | CASSQGGTNEKLFF | TGTGCCAGCAGCCAGGGGGGAACTAATGAAAAACTGTTTTTT
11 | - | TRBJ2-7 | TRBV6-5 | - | CASRAEYEQYF | TGTGCCAGCAGAGCCGAGTACGAGCAGTACTTC
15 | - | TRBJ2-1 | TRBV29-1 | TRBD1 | CSVGSDRDLYNEQFF | TGCAGCGTGGGCTCGGACAGGGACCTATACAATGAGCAGTTCTTC
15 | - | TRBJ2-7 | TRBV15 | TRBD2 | CATSSGEREGPEQYF | TGTGCCACCAGCAGTGGGGAGCGGGAGGGCCCCGAGCAGTACTTC
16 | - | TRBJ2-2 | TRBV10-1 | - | CASSALAGSGTGELFF | TGCGCCAGCAGTGCCCTAGCAGGCAGCGGGACCGGGGAGCTGTTTTTT
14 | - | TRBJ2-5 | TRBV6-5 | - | CASSSTGAEETQYF | TGTGCCAGCAGTTCCACGGGGGCCGAGGAGACCCAGTACTTC
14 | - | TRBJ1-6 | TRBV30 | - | CAWSVQAGESPLHF | TGTGCCTGGAGTGTACAGGCAGGGGAATCACCCCTCCACTTT
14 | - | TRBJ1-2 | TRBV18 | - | CASSPRSEYYGYTF | TGTGCCAGCTCACCAAGGAGTGAGTACTATGGCTACACCTTC
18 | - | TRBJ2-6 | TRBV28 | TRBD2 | CASSLSGTTTSGANVLTF | TGTGCCAGCAGTTTAAGCGGGACGACGACCTCTGGGGCCAACGTCCTGACTTTC
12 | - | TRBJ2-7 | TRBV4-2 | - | CASSQESYEQYF | TGTGCCAGCAGCCAAGAGTCCTACGAGCAGTACTTC
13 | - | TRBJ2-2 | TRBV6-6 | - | CASSYTGAGELFF | TGTGCCAGCAGTTACACGGGAGCCGGGGAGCTGTTTTTT
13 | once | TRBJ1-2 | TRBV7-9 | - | CASSPWGEDGYTF | TGTGCCAGCAGCCCCTGGGGGGAGGATGGCTACACCTTC
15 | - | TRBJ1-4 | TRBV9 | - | CASSVHAGNNEKLFF | TGTGCCAGCAGCGTTCATGCAGGGAATAATGAAAAACTGTTTTTT
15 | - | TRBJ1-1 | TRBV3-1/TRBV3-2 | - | CASRNSYPMNTEAFF | TGTGCCAGCAGAAACAGCTACCCAATGAACACTGAAGCTTTCTTT
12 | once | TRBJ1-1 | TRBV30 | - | CAWSVVDTEAFF | TGTGCCTGGAGTGTGGTGGACACTGAAGCTTTCTTT
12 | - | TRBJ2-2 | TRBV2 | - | CASSVGARELFF | TGTGCCAGCAGTGTTGGGGCCCGGGAGCTGTTTTTT
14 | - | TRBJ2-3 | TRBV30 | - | CASGRDPVRDTQYF | TGTGCCAGTGGCCGGGACCCAGTCCGGGATACGCAGTATTTT
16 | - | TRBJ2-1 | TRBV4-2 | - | CASSQDPGAVYNEQFF | TGTGCCAGCAGCCAAGATCCGGGAGCGGTGTACAATGAGCAGTTCTTC
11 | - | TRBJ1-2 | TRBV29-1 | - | CSVEDLNGYTF | TGCAGCGTTGAAGATTTGAACGGCTACACCTTC
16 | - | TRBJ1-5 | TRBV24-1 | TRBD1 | CATSDPGQGASQPQHF | TGTGCCACCAGTGACCCAGGACAGGGGGCTAGTCAGCCCCAGCATTTT
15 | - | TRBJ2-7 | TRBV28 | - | CASQTPRHVAYEQYF | TGTGCCAGCCAAACACCCAGACACGTCGCCTACGAGCAGTACTTC
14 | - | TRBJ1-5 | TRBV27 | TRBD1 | CASSSTGGNQPQHF | TGTGCCAGCAGTTCGACAGGGGGCAATCAGCCCCAGCATTTT
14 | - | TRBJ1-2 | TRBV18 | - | CASSPGGFDYGYTF | TGTGCCAGCTCACCGGGGGGCTTCGACTATGGCTACACCTTC
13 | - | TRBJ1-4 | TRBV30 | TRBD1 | CAWAIGQGQKLFF | TGTGCCTGGGCAATTGGACAGGGGCAAAAACTGTTTTTT
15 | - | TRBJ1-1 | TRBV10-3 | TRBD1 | CAISVGRTGDTEAFF | TGTGCCATCAGTGTTGGGAGGACAGGGGACACTGAAGCTTTCTTT